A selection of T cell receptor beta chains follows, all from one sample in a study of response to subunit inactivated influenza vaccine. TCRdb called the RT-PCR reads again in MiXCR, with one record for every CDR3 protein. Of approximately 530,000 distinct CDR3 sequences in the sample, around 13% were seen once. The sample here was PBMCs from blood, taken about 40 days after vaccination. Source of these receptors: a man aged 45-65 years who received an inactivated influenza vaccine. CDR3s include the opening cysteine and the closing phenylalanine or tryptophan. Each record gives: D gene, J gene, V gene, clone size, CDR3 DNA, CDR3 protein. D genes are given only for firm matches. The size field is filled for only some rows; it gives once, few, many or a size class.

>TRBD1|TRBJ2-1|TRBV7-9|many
TGTGCCAGCAGTCAGAGGGACAGCTCCTACAATGAGCAGTTCTTC
CASSQRDSSYNEQFF
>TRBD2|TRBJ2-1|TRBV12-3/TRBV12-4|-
TGTGCCAGCAGTAGTAGCGGGTTCAGGATAGACAATGAGCAGTTCTTC
CASSSSGFRIDNEQFF
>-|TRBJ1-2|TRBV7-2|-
TGTGCCAGCAGCGAACAGGGACGGCGGGGCTACACCTTC
CASSEQGRRGYTF
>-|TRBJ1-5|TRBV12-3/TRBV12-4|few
TGTGCCAGCAGTCCCCCTATGAGCAATCAGCCCCAGCATTTT
CASSPPMSNQPQHF
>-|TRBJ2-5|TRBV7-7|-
TGTGCTAGCAGCCCTGGTTGGGTCCAAGAGACCCAGTACTTC
CASSPGWVQETQYF
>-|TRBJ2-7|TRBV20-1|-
TGCAGTGCAAACACCGGCGGCAGCTCCTACGAGCAGTACTTC
CSANTGGSSYEQYF
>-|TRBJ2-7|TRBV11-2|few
TGTGCCAGCAGCTTAGTTTATGTGGCTAGAGTAGAAGAGCAGTACTTC
CASSLVYVARVEEQYF
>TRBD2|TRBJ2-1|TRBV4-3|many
TGCGCCAGCAGCCTGGGACTAGCGGGGAGTAATGAGCAGTTCTTC
CASSLGLAGSNEQFF
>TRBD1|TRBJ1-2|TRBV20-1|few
TGCAGTGCTAGACTACAGGGGAACTATGGCTACACCTTC
CSARLQGNYGYTF
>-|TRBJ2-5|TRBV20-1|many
TGCAGTGCTCCGTACCAAGAGACCCAGTACTTC
CSAPYQETQYF
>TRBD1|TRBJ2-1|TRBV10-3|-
TGTGCCATCAGTGACTCCCGGACAGGGAACCTTGGGGTCCACAATGAGCAGTTCTTC
CAISDSRTGNLGVHNEQFF